This is a list of T cell receptor beta chains from one sample in a study of T cell repertoires in cytomegalovirus infection. Using its own MiXCR run on the reads, TCRdb lists one record per CDR3 protein. The sample holds some 500,000 distinct CDR3 sequences, 40% seen once. No antigen is known for these receptors. The sample here was cultured PBMCs, taken from culture after CMV antigen stimulation. The source of these receptors is a human donor in good health (CMV status not recorded). Some clones in this sample may be carry-over from other donors' samples. Both conserved end residues are trimmed from each CDR3. A D gene is named only where the DNA matches it firmly. A clone size is listed for some rows: how often the clone was seen (once, few, many), or a class if it is expanded.

TRBJ2-7 | NA | TRBV25-1 | NA | ASSDTGGEHYEQY
TRBJ2-7 | NA | TRBV7-6 | few | ASSSQSGRSYEQY
TRBJ2-1 | TRBD2 | TRBV28 | NA | ASSSVGGASQSSEQF
TRBJ2-1 | NA | TRBV19 | once | ASSTEIGSSYKEQF
TRBJ1-6 | TRBD1 | TRBV7-9 | few | ASSLQGGTSPLH
TRBJ1-1 | NA | TRBV19 | NA | ASSPRQANTEAF
TRBJ2-5 | NA | TRBV5-1 | NA | ASSPGVSKTQY
TRBJ2-5 | NA | TRBV7-2 | few | ASSLELEETQY
TRBJ1-6 | NA | TRBV7-2 | few | ASSLTSRDSPLH
TRBJ1-2 | NA | TRBV18 | NA | ASSPGQTDVYGYT
TRBJ2-3 | TRBD1 | TRBV6-1 | NA | ASRVTGGTDTQY
TRBJ2-5 | NA | TRBV7-9 | NA | ASRGLPRPGETQY
TRBJ1-4 | TRBD1 | TRBV7-9 | NA | ASSPGTDVRGKLF
TRBJ2-3 | NA | TRBV7-2 | NA | ASSLPITDTQY
TRBJ2-6 | NA | TRBV20-1 | NA | SARNGRSGANVLT
TRBJ2-1 | NA | TRBV14 | NA | ASSQVWVDEQF
TRBJ2-1 | TRBD2 | TRBV29-1 | NA | SVEWIGGAGGAFNPF
TRBJ2-4 | NA | TRBV4-1 | few | ASSQTGPAKNIQY
TRBJ1-2 | NA | TRBV7-9 | few | ASSPQRRTGYT
TRBJ1-5 | TRBD1 | TRBV20-1 | once | SAGTGGDNQPQH
TRBJ2-1 | NA | TRBV4-2 | NA | ASSQTAGHPHEQF
TRBJ1-2 | NA | TRBV19 | NA | ASSIAERLGGYT
TRBJ1-1 | NA | TRBV7-2 | few | ASSRTAMNTEAF
TRBJ2-3 | TRBD2 | TRBV19 | NA | ASASSGRRPDTQY
TRBJ2-1 | TRBD2 | TRBV19 | NA | ASSIDGGLAGGRNEQF
TRBJ1-2 | NA | TRBV9 | NA | ASSVAHYGYT
TRBJ2-4 | NA | TRBV4-1 | NA | ASSREPGRGVQY
TRBJ1-5 | NA | TRBV4-2 | few | ASSHQVGTTNQPQH